This T cell receptor beta chain was recovered during a study of T cell responses to AZD1222 COVID-19 vaccine. Generated by immunoSEQ multiplex PCR, the TCRdb table keeps only in-frame clones and is missing some. The sample has 95,000 to 100,000 clones; about nine tenths are singletons. This TCR derives from an adult in good health. The specimen comprised peripheral blood, sampled on day 0 of AZD1222 vaccination.

The CDR3: CASSGSRGPLYGYTF. CDR3 nucleotides: TGTGCCAGCAGCGGAAGCAGGGGGCCCCTCTATGGCTACACCTTC. This rearrangement joins TRBV7-9 to TRBJ1-2; 8 bases fit TRBD1. Germline trimming cut 5 bases from V and 4 bases from J; bases unmatched to any gene: 9. The CDR3 is 15 amino acids. The V gene's germline CDR1 is SEHNR and CDR2 FQNEAQ (reference sequence). Combining the CDR3 with reference TRBV7-9 and TRBJ1-2 gives the whole variable domain DTGVSQNPRHKITKRGQNVTFRCDPISEHNRLYWYRQTLGQGPEFLTYFQNEAQLEKSRLLSDRFSAERPKGSFSTLEIQRTEQGDSAMYLCASSGSRGPLYGYTFGSGTRLTVV.